These 32 T cell receptor beta chains were all obtained from the same sample, sequenced in a study of glioma-infiltrating T cells. Using RNA template, CDR3s of TCR alpha and beta were amplified with iRepertoire arm-PCR. TCRdb re-called the multiplex PCR reads with MiXCR, one entry per CDR3 protein. The sample carries around 90,000 distinct CDR3 sequences, roughly 40% recorded once. The sequenced sample consisted of glioma tissue, nonneoplastic brain tissue, or PBMCs (not recorded which). The receptors originated from a human donor with low-grade glioma or glioblastoma, undergoing nonglioma brain surgery, or in good health (not recorded which).

The chain has TRBV27 and TRBJ1-4, with D maybe TRBD1 (5 bases). Trimming removed 6 bases at V and 14 bases at J, with 19 bases between. The CDR3 sequence is 13 residues long. Germline assignment: CDR1 MNHEY and CDR2 SMNVEV (reference sequence). CDR3 protein: CASRQATNENLFF. CDR3 nucleotides: TGTGCCAGCAGACAGGCAACTAATGAGAACCTGTTTTTT.

This clonotype was counted many times. This sequence joins TRBV15 and TRBJ2-1, with 7 bases fitting TRBD1. The CDR3 is 15 residues long. Germline assignment: CDR1 LNHNV and CDR2 YYDKDF (reference sequence). V trimming: 1 base; J trimming: 6 bases; junction bases outside the gene matches: 6. The CDR3 region is CATSRAGQAGNEQFF. As DNA, the CDR3 is TGTGCCACCAGCAGAGCAGGACAGGCGGGCAATGAGCAGTTCTTC.

This clonotype occurred many times. The chain has TRBV11-2 and TRBJ1-1; no definite D call. Germline V gene sequence: CDR1 SGHAT, CDR2 FQNNGV. The CDR3 is made up of 11 amino acids. V lost 1 base and J lost 7, with 4 bases in between. The CDR3 DNA is TGTGCCAGCAGCTTAGTCCGTGAAGCTTTCTTT. Amino acid sequence: CASSLVREAFF.

Many counts were recorded for this clonotype. V usage is TRBV19 and J usage is TRBJ1-5, with unresolved D. The CDR3 has 15 amino acids. Germline V gene lookup returns CDR1 LNHDA and CDR2 SQIVND (reference sequence). Trimming cost V 7 bases and J 3 bases, with 16 bases left between them. The CDR3 nucleotides are TGTGCCAGTACCCCCGGTGACGGATTCAATCAGCCCCAGCATTTT. It translates to CASTPGDGFNQPQHF.

About this clonotype itself: One junction end disagrees with the germline gene, perhaps due to a read error. The gene calls are TRBV7-2 and TRBJ2-7; maybe TRBD1 (6 bases). Germline CDR1 and CDR2: SGHTA and FQGNSA. CDR3 length: 14 amino acids. The CDR3 DNA reads as TGCGCCAGCAGCCCCAGGACAGAGCCCTACGAGCAGTACTTC. Translated, it gives CASSPRTEPYEQYF.

A single count supports this clonotype. Without the conserved terminal phenylalanine or tryptophan, this CDR3 likely stems from a read error. The chain combines TRBV4-1 with TRBJ1-5, with D tentatively TRBD1 (6 bases). Germline CDR1 is MGHRA and CDR2 is YSYEKL. V dropped 0 bases and J dropped 7 bases, with 16 bases sitting between them. This CDR3 has 16 residues. This chain's CDR3 is CASSQEGNKQGQPQHS. The DNA for the CDR3 is TGCGCCAGCAGCCAAGAAGGGAACAAACAGGGCCAGCCCCAGCATTCT.

This clonotype was found many times. V is TRBV4-3 and J is TRBJ2-1; unclear D gene. The CDR3 runs to 13 residues. Germline loops: CDR1 LGHNA, CDR2 YSLEER. The V and J ends lost 1 base and 9 bases respectively, with 10 bases between them. CDR3 DNA sequence: TGCGCCAGCAGCCAAGCGTTTTTCCGTGAGCAGTTCTTC. Protein product: CASSQAFFREQFF.

This clonotype was observed many times. The V gene is TRBV10-2, the J gene TRBJ1-1, with 7 bases matching TRBD1. The CDR3 totals 15 residues. Trimming removed 2 bases from V and 3 bases from J; junction bases left unmatched: 6. CDR1 and CDR2 (germline): WSHSY, SAAADI. The CDR3 is CASSEQTGKYTEAFF. The CDR3 coding sequence is TGCGCCAGCAGTGAGCAGACAGGGAAATACACTGAAGCTTTCTTT.

In the case of this clonotype: One end of the junction does not line up with germline, which may come from a read error. The chain carries TRBV20-1 and TRBJ2-1; D assignment may be TRBD1 or TRBD2 (5 bases each). From germline, CDR1 is DFQATT and CDR2 SNEGSKA (reference sequence). The CDR3 is 15 amino acids. CDR3 region: CSTRDPQGPSYEQFF. The CDR3 nucleotides are TGCAGTACTAGAGATCCCCAGGGTCCCTCCTACGAGCAGTTCTTC.

This clonotype has ten or more counts. The V gene is TRBV2, the J gene TRBJ2-3; 9 positions agree with TRBD1. The CDR3 consists of 14 residues. Per germline, CDR1 SNHLY and CDR2 FYNNEI. J lost 6 bases, V lost 4 bases, and 5 bases had no gene match. The CDR3, as DNA: TGTGCCAGCAGTGCGGACAGGGGAGGGGATACGCAGTATTTT. Translating gives CASSADRGGDTQYF.

J is TRBJ2-7 and V is TRBV6-1, with D tentatively TRBD1 (6 bases). Near its end, the DNA agrees better with TRBJ2-5, so the J call may be wrong. The germline V gene encodes CDR1 MNHNS and CDR2 SASEGT. The CDR3 covers 13 residues. The CDR3 protein is CASRAGQQETQYF. Written as DNA, the CDR3 is TGTGCCAGCAGGGCAGGACAGCAAGAGACCCAGTACTTC.

In its sample, this clonotype was seen many times. The V call is TRBV29-1, the J call TRBJ2-1, with 8 bases aligning to TRBD2. J lost 9 bases, V lost 0 bases, and 7 bases had no gene match. The CDR3 loop spans 14 amino acids. CDR1 and CDR2 from the germline V gene are SQVTM and ANQGSEA. CDR3 residues: CSVEEAGVFFEQFF. The CDR3 coding sequence is TGCAGCGTTGAAGAAGCGGGGGTTTTTTTTGAGCAGTTCTTC.

Concerning this clonotype: One end of the junction varies from germline; a read error may be responsible. The V and J genes are TRBV20-1 and TRBJ2-1; 14 bases are shared with TRBD2. Germline CDR1 and CDR2: DFQATT and SNEGSKA (reference sequence). The CDR3 runs 16 residues. The DNA of the CDR3 is TGCAATGCTAGACGACTAGCGGGGGGGGTATACAATGAGCAGTTCTTC. As protein: CNARRLAGGVYNEQFF.

About this clonotype: The conserved phenylalanine or tryptophan normally closing the CDR3 is absent here, so this likely arose from a read error. The V and J genes are TRBV10-3 and TRBJ2-3, with 10 bases that match TRBD2. CDR1 is ENHRY and CDR2 is SYGVKD in the germline V gene. V dropped 7 bases and J dropped 4; count of bases not matched to a gene: 5. The CDR3 has 14 residues. The CDR3 here is CAITLAGDADTQYS. CDR3 in DNA: TGTGCCATCACTCTAGCGGGAGACGCAGATACGCAGTATTCT.

With respect to this clonotype: An end of the junction does not agree with germline; a read error may underlie this. The J gene is TRBJ2-2, the V gene TRBV6-2 or TRBV6-3, with D hard to call. The CDR3 loop spans 13 amino acids. Germline V gene sequence: CDR1 MNHEY, CDR2 SVGEGT. In nucleotides, the CDR3 is TGTGCCAGAAGTTACTCACAGTCCTGGGAGCTGTTTTTT. Residues: CARSYSQSWELFF.

This clonotype came up once. The rearrangement uses TRBV6-2 or TRBV6-3 and TRBJ1-2, with TRBD1 identical over 8 bases. The V gene's germline CDR1 is MNHEY and CDR2 SVGEGT. V trimming: 8 bases; J trimming: 5 bases; junction bases outside the gene matches: 10. This CDR3 contains 14 residues. CDR3 nucleotide sequence: TGTGCCAGCGGAAAGACAGGGGACGGTTATGGCTACACCTTC. This gives the protein CASGKTGDGYGYTF.

The sample holds many counts of this clonotype. This CDR3 is CAWSVTGEQYF. The DNA of the CDR3 is TGTGCCTGGAGTGTAACCGGCGAGCAGTACTTC. The chain couples TRBV30 to TRBJ2-7; D unresolved. In germline, CDR1 is GTSNPN, CDR2 SVGIG (reference sequence). The CDR3 covers 11 residues. V lost 0 bases to trimming and J lost 6 bases, with 6 bases between them.

This clonotype was detected many times. The chain links TRBV29-1 to TRBJ2-3, with 8 bases that match TRBD2. Per germline, CDR1 SQVTM and CDR2 ANQGSEA. CDR3 length equals 14 residues. J gave up 1 base and V 3 bases, and 3 bases lay outside the gene matches. CDR3 nucleotide sequence: TGCAGCGTTGAGAAGACTAGCGGCACAGATACGCAGTATTTT. Amino acids: CSVEKTSGTDTQYF.

This clonotype was detected many times. The rearrangement joins TRBV7-3 to TRBJ2-1; D perhaps matches TRBD2 (5 bases). CDR1 and CDR2 (germline): SGHTA, FQGTGA. Trimming removed 2 bases from V and 6 bases from J, with 14 bases in between. The CDR3 spans 15 residues. CDR3 coding DNA: TGTGCCAGCAGCTTATCGGGAAACACCCTCAATGAGCAGTTCTTC. It is translated as CASSLSGNTLNEQFF.

For this clonotype: A read error is possible here, since a much larger clone lies one base away. The gene calls are TRBV30 and TRBJ1-2; no firm D call. The germline V gene has CDR1 GTSNPN and CDR2 SVGIG (reference sequence). The CDR3 spans 13 residues. The CDR3 bases are TGTGCCTGGAGTGTTGACGGAAACTATGGCTGCACCTTC. This gives the protein CAWSVDGNYGCTF.

The J gene is TRBJ2-1, the V gene TRBV2; the match to TRBD1 covers 9 bases. The CDR3 is 16 residues long. Looked up from germline, CDR1 is SNHLY and CDR2 is FYNNEI. Trimming cost V 6 bases and J 7 bases; bases outside gene matches: 13. The CDR3 DNA is TGTGCCAGCAGCCAAAGACAGGGGGTAAAAACTAATGAGCAGTTCTTC. This gives the protein CASSQRQGVKTNEQFF.

This clonotype was seen at least ten times. The genes are TRBV7-2 and TRBJ1-2; D unresolved. The germline V and J ends were trimmed by 1 base and 8 bases, with 14 bases remaining between them. Germline CDR1 is SGHTA and CDR2 is FQGNSA. This CDR3 has 14 amino acids. The CDR3 reads CASSLEMESGGYTF. The CDR3 DNA is TGTGCCAGCAGCTTAGAGATGGAATCCGGCGGCTACACCTTC.

Notes on this clonotype: Mismatch with germline at one junction end may stem from a read error. J is TRBJ2-2 and V is TRBV2; D is perhaps TRBD2 (5 bases). The length of the CDR3 is 14 residues. Germline assignment: CDR1 SNHLY and CDR2 FYNNEI. CDR3 DNA sequence: TGTGCCAGCAGTGAGTTTCAAAAGGCCGGGGAGCCGTTTTTT. Translated, it gives CASSEFQKAGEPFF.

Concerning this clonotype itself: The final CDR3 position lacks the conserved phenylalanine or tryptophan, pointing to a likely read error. The V call is TRBV28, the J call TRBJ1-2; D gene unclear. CDR1 is MDHEN and CDR2 is SYDVKM in the germline V gene. The CDR3 is 12 amino acids. CDR3 in DNA: TGTGCCAGCAGCGAGATCAACTGTGGCTACACCTCC. As protein: CASSEINCGYTS.

This clonotype has a count of ten or more. J is TRBJ2-3 and V is TRBV6-4; no clear D gene. Germline CDR1 MRHNA, CDR2 SNTAGT. The V end was cut by 0 bases, the J end by 0 bases, with 7 bases between. This CDR3 spans 15 amino acids. The CDR3 sequence is CASSDSADSTDTQYF. In DNA, the CDR3 is TGTGCCAGCAGTGACTCGGCAGATAGCACAGATACGCAGTATTTT.

This clonotype was seen ten or more times. DNA of the CDR3: TGTGCCAGCAGTCCTACCACAAGCGGGGGGAAACTGTTTTTT. It encodes CASSPTTSGGKLFF. This rearrangement joins TRBV2 to TRBJ1-4; D perhaps matches TRBD1 (5 bases). Germline CDR1 and CDR2: SNHLY and FYNNEI. V was shortened by 5 bases and J by 11 bases, with 18 bases between the two germline ends. The CDR3 is 14 amino acids.

In its sample, this clonotype was seen many times. The CDR3 sequence is CASSYNRVPSGGGEQFF. The CDR3 DNA reads TGTGCCAGCAGCTACAACAGGGTTCCTAGCGGGGGAGGTGAGCAGTTCTTC. This chain joins TRBV2 and TRBJ2-1; 10 nucleotides align to TRBD2. The J segment lost 9 bases and the V segment lost 6 bases, leaving 17 bases of the junction unmatched. Germline-derived CDR1 and CDR2 are SNHLY and FYNNEI. This CDR3 spans 17 amino acids.

The V and J genes are TRBV6-6 and TRBJ2-1, with 11 nucleotides matching TRBD1. Germline loops: CDR1 MNHNY, CDR2 SVGAGI (reference sequence). CDR3 length: 14 residues. V was clipped by 6 bases and J by 8 bases; unmatched bases: 6. CDR3: CASRRDRGTYEQFF. Written as DNA, the CDR3 is TGTGCCAGCAGAAGGGACAGGGGGACCTATGAGCAGTTCTTC.

The table lists this clonotype with many counts. The chain links TRBV12-3 or TRBV12-4 to TRBJ1-5, with a possible D match to TRBD1 (6 bases). The CDR3 loop spans 13 amino acids. The V gene lost 4 bases and the J gene lost 6 bases, with 10 bases spanning the gap. DNA for the CDR3: TGTGCCAGCAGTTGGGGGGGCGGTCAGCCCCAGCATTTT. Encoded protein: CASSWGGGQPQHF.

This clonotype was counted at least ten times. The chain recombines TRBV10-3 with TRBJ1-5; possibly TRBD1 for D (6 bases). The CDR3 spans 14 residues. The V end lost 6 bases, the J end lost 1 base, and 10 bases lay between the germline ends. Germline V gene sequence: CDR1 ENHRY, CDR2 SYGVKD. In nucleotides, the CDR3 is TGTGCCATCAGCGGACAGCTAAGCAATCAGCCCCAGCATTTT. This gives the protein CAISGQLSNQPQHF.

In the case of this clonotype: It may be a read error: a sequence one base away is much more abundant. The CDR3 loop reads CASTVQGQPQNF. The DNA for the CDR3 is TGTGCCAGCACCGTACAGGGTCAGCCCCAGAATTTT. The chain carries TRBV2 and TRBJ1-5; tentatively, D is TRBD1 (6 bases). The CDR3 is made up of 12 amino acids. Germline V gives CDR1 SNHLY, CDR2 FYNNEI.

In its sample, this clonotype was seen many times. V is TRBV4-2 and J is TRBJ2-1; possibly TRBD1 for D (5 bases). CDR1 and CDR2 from the germline V gene are LGHNA and YNFKEQ. V was shortened by 0 bases and J by 2 bases, with 17 bases between the two germline ends. The CDR3 is made up of 18 amino acids. In DNA, the CDR3 is TGTGCCAGCAGCCAAGATTGGGGCTCCCGTCGTACCTACAATGAGCAGTTCTTC. Translation gives CASSQDWGSRRTYNEQFF.